This entry describes one TCR beta chain. Enrolled through a virtual design, the participants were between 18 and 89 years of age and came from approximately 25 US areas. The trim removed 0 bases at V and 4 bases at J, leaving 4 bases unmatched. The CDR3 consists of 16 residues. Germline-derived CDR1 and CDR2 are ENHRY and SYGVKD. Authors' methods: The authors estimated nucleated cell counts from reference gene primer amplification. Clones were read by immunoSEQ multiplex PCR, and TCRdb kept only the in-frame ones, dropping some. Clone size and V and J calls were adopted from that table, with D and trimming inferred from the DNA. The sample shows 200,000 to 300,000 clones, approximately 88% of them seen only once. The record originates from a study of blood T cell repertoires in COVID-19. Whole-study context: The samples span acute and convalescent COVID-19 from the United States, Italy and Spain. Sources were T cells, B-cell-depleted T cells, or PBMCs; the material itself was cDNA or gDNA.

This chain links TRBV10-3 with TRBJ2-3; 10 bases are a match to TRBD2. Sequenced sample: PBMCs or T cells enriched from blood (not recorded which). This TCR was sampled from a woman aged 40 to 50 with acute COVID-19. The CDR3 reads CAISESLAGVSDTQYF. The CDR3 coding sequence is TGTGCCATCAGTGAGTCGCTAGCGGGAGTCTCAGATACGCAGTATTTT.